This note documents a single TCR beta chain sequence. Per germline, CDR1 MNHEY and CDR2 SVGEGT. Trimming took off 0 bases at V and 5 bases at J, with 13 bases between the two ends. CDR3 length: 15 residues. Authors' methods: By means of reference gene primer amplification, nucleated cell counts were estimated. Here immunoSEQ multiplex PCR was the method, and the copy in TCRdb shows in-frame clones only, minus some. From that table come the V and J calls and clone size; the DNA was used to work out D and trimming. The sample yields hundreds of thousands of clones, roughly 80% seen once. These data are taken from a study of blood T cell repertoires in COVID-19. Study in general: Material from acute and convalescent COVID-19 was sourced from the United States, Italy and Spain. PBMCs, B-cell-depleted T cells, or T cells were the source of the cDNA or gDNA that made up the material.

This clonotype was obtained from a woman aged 70-85 years with active or convalescent COVID-19. Material for sequencing was peripheral blood. The chain is built from TRBV6-2 or TRBV6-3 and TRBJ2-5; the D gene is possibly TRBD1 (6 bases). DNA for the CDR3: TGTGCCAGCAGTTACTCCCCAGGGGTGTTTGAGACCCAGTACTTC. Its protein product is CASSYSPGVFETQYF.